The subject of this entry is one T cell receptor (beta chain). What it binds is unknown. These data come from a study of cytomegalovirus exposure and HLA in healthy donors. V was clipped by 3 bases and J by 5 bases; unmatched bases: 7. This CDR3 is 15 amino acids long. Germline loops: CDR1 SGHRS, CDR2 YFSETQ. The roughly 120-subject validation cohort, separate from the roughly 700-subject first cohort, included the donors. TCRdb keeps only in-frame clones here, not all; method: immunoSEQ multiplex PCR. The sample carries approximately 300,000 clones, 86% recorded once. Study-wide points: The authors confirmed in vitro that three CMV-associated chains were specific for CMV antigens. The study recorded fewer than 200 TCR beta chains that were cytomegalovirus-associated. One later analysis, an examination of the 120 validation repertoires, found that first-cohort TCR clusters tended to co-occur in them.

The chain uses TRBV5-1 and TRBJ2-5, with 10 bases that match TRBD1. The receptor's source is a woman under 30 in good health and CMV-seronegative. The material sequenced was PBMCs. In DNA form, the CDR3 reads TGCGCCAGCAGCTCAACCGGGACAGGGGTCGAGACCCAGTACTTC. Encoded protein: CASSSTGTGVETQYF.